These T cell receptor beta chains were read from a single sample in a study of blood T cells in healthy people across ages. TCRdb redid the calling of the 5' RACE reads with MiXCR, one entry per CDR3 protein. The sample lists over a million distinct CDR3 sequences; under 55% were seen once. Specimen: blood. The origin of the receptors is a woman in her sixties in good health. Each CDR3 is given with its conserved first and last residue. Each record gives: clone size, D gene, J gene, V gene, CDR3 protein, CDR3 DNA. A D gene is named only where the DNA matches it firmly. A row's size may be missing; if present it is once, few, many or a size class.

>NA|NA|TRBJ1-1|TRBV12-3/TRBV12-4
CASSSTEGHTEAFF
TGTGCCAGCAGCTCAACAGAGGGCCACACTGAAGCTTTCTTT
>NA|NA|TRBJ2-1|TRBV7-9
CASSWVFHNEQFF
TGTGCCAGCAGCTGGGTTTTCCACAATGAGCAGTTCTTC
>NA|NA|TRBJ2-4|TRBV28
CASRLRDFKAKNIQYF
TGTGCCAGCAGGTTACGGGATTTTAAGGCCAAAAACATTCAGTACTTC
>few|NA|TRBJ2-7|TRBV29-1
CSVETIGEQYF
TGCAGCGTTGAGACGATAGGCGAGCAGTACTTC
>NA|TRBD2|TRBJ2-7|TRBV19
CASSISTSGRPYEQYF
TGTGCCAGTAGTATCTCGACTAGCGGGAGACCCTACGAGCAGTACTTC
>NA|NA|TRBJ1-2|TRBV12-3/TRBV12-4
CASGKGHSNYGYTF
TGTGCCAGCGGGAAGGGACATTCCAACTATGGCTACACCTTC
>few|TRBD1|TRBJ2-3|TRBV9
CASARGGGTDTQYF
TGTGCCAGTGCGAGAGGGGGCGGCACAGATACGCAGTATTTT
>NA|NA|TRBJ2-4|TRBV6-1
CASSEVYSRPPKNIQYF
TGTGCCAGCAGTGAAGTATACAGCCGGCCCCCCAAAAACATTCAGTACTTC
>NA|NA|TRBJ2-7|TRBV20-1
CSASTSTYEQYF
TGCAGTGCTAGTACTTCTACCTACGAGCAGTACTTC
>NA|TRBD1|TRBJ2-7|TRBV20-1
CSAKGQGGYEQYF
TGCAGTGCTAAAGGACAGGGGGGCTACGAGCAGTACTTC
>few|NA|TRBJ2-3|TRBV9
CASSFSGTTDTQYF
TGTGCCAGCAGCTTCTCCGGAACCACAGATACGCAGTATTTT
>few|NA|TRBJ2-3|TRBV6-5
CASWVGEGADTQYF
TGTGCCAGCTGGGTCGGGGAGGGGGCAGATACGCAGTATTTT
>NA|NA|TRBJ2-7|TRBV2
CATQDGHDEQYF
TGCGCCACCCAGGACGGCCACGACGAGCAGTACTTC
>NA|TRBD2|TRBJ2-1|TRBV7-2
CAGSLAGFQNEQFF
TGTGCCGGCAGCTTAGCGGGGTTTCAAAATGAGCAGTTCTTC
>NA|NA|TRBJ2-4|TRBV27
CASRMQGTNEQYF
TGTGCCAGCAGGATGCAGGGGACCAATGAGCAGTACTTC
>NA|NA|TRBJ2-2|TRBV11-1
CASSWGQMNTGELFF
TGTGCCAGCAGCTGGGGGCAGATGAACACCGGGGAGCTGTTTTTT
>NA|NA|TRBJ1-2|TRBV9
CASSASPGRAGFYGYTF
TGTGCCAGCAGCGCTTCCCCGGGAAGGGCCGGATTCTATGGCTACACCTTC
>few|NA|TRBJ2-5|TRBV11-2
CASSLNLETQYF
TGTGCCAGCAGCTTAAACTTAGAGACCCAGTACTTC
>NA|TRBD2|TRBJ2-3|TRBV25-1
CASSEPGLVLRTDTQYF
TGTGCCAGCAGTGAACCAGGACTAGTTTTGCGCACAGATACGCAGTATTTT
>NA|NA|TRBJ2-7|TRBV7-2
CASSHRGMGVEQYF
TGTGCCAGCAGCCACCGAGGGATGGGAGTCGAGCAGTACTTC
>NA|NA|TRBJ2-6|TRBV25-1
CASSESLISGANVLTF
TGTGCCAGCAGTGAATCATTGATCTCTGGGGCCAACGTCCTGACTTTC
>NA|NA|TRBJ2-6|TRBV5-6
CASSGRQRYSSGANVLTF
TGTGCCAGCAGCGGGAGACAGCGCTATTCCTCTGGGGCCAACGTCCTGACTTTC
>few|TRBD1|TRBJ2-4|TRBV27
CASTGQGIQYF
TGTGCCAGCACCGGACAGGGTATACAGTACTTC
>NA|NA|TRBJ2-4|TRBV9
CASGIQASSNIQYF
TGTGCCAGCGGGATCCAAGCTTCAAGTAACATTCAGTACTTC
>NA|NA|TRBJ2-7|TRBV2
CASSTGTPLYEQYF
TGTGCCAGCTCCACCGGGACCCCTCTCTACGAGCAGTACTTC
>many|NA|TRBJ2-6|TRBV29-1
CSVRNSSGANVLTF
TGCAGCGTCCGGAACTCCTCTGGGGCCAACGTCCTGACTTTC
>NA|NA|TRBJ2-3|TRBV13
CASSPGTRITDTQYF
TGTGCCAGCAGCCCCGGGACGCGGATCACGGATACGCAGTATTTT
>few|TRBD2|TRBJ2-7|TRBV9
CASSVDELAGIYEQYF
TGTGCCAGCAGCGTAGATGAACTAGCGGGAATCTACGAGCAGTACTTC
>NA|NA|TRBJ2-5|TRBV12-3/TRBV12-4
CASSQNTGPRAAPYF
TGTGCCAGCAGTCAGAATACGGGACCGAGGGCCGCACCGTACTTC
>NA|NA|TRBJ2-7|TRBV29-1
CSVEDLGGPEQYF
TGCAGCGTTGAAGATCTGGGGGGTCCTGAGCAGTACTTC
>NA|NA|TRBJ2-5|TRBV29-1
CSVSGLRGKYGQYF
TGCAGCGTTTCGGGCCTTCGAGGTAAATACGGGCAGTACTTC
>NA|NA|TRBJ1-4|TRBV5-1
CASAGTGTLNEKLFF
TGCGCCAGCGCAGGCACCGGGACTTTAAATGAAAAACTGTTTTTT
>NA|TRBD1|TRBJ2-7|TRBV20-1
CSAHGTGAGHEQYF
TGCAGTGCTCATGGGACAGGAGCGGGTCACGAGCAGTACTTC
>NA|TRBD2|TRBJ2-5|TRBV10-3
CATRTWAGEGNEQYF
TGTGCCACTCGAACCTGGGCGGGAGAGGGGAATGAGCAGTACTTC
>once|NA|TRBJ2-3|TRBV9
CARYAGSPSTDTQYF
TGTGCCAGGTATGCCGGGAGTCCTTCCACAGATACGCAGTATTTT
>NA|TRBD2|TRBJ2-5|TRBV5-1
CASSLDYLAGGGETQYF
TGCGCCAGCAGCTTGGACTACCTAGCGGGAGGGGGGGAGACCCAGTACTTC
>once|NA|TRBJ1-2|TRBV27
CASSPRAGYNYGYTF
TGTGCCAGCAGTCCACGGGCAGGATATAACTATGGCTACACCTTC
>NA|NA|TRBJ2-1|TRBV3-1
CASSAVAGGNEQFF
TGTGCCAGCAGTGCCGTCGCGGGTGGCAATGAGCAGTTCTTC
>once|NA|TRBJ1-6|TRBV27
CASSLFPPGEGSPLHF
TGTGCCAGCAGTTTATTCCCCCCAGGGGAAGGATCACCCCTCCACTTT
>few|TRBD1|TRBJ2-7|TRBV20-1
CSAQGALSYEQYF
TGCAGCGCCCAGGGGGCCCTCTCCTACGAGCAGTACTTC
>few|TRBD2|TRBJ2-1|TRBV6-2/TRBV6-3
CASSYTSGSDNNEQFF
TGTGCCAGCAGTTACACTAGCGGGAGTGATAACAATGAGCAGTTCTTC
>NA|NA|TRBJ2-1|TRBV24-1
CATSDLLDGEADEQFF
TGTGCCACCAGTGATTTGCTGGACGGGGAAGCTGATGAGCAGTTCTTC
>NA|NA|TRBJ2-1|TRBV4-2
CASSQPRNEQFF
TGTGCCAGCAGCCAGCCTCGTAATGAGCAGTTCTTC
>few|NA|TRBJ2-5|TRBV12-3/TRBV12-4
CASSLEGQIRKTQYF
TGTGCCAGCAGTTTAGAAGGACAGATCCGGAAGACCCAGTACTTC
>NA|NA|TRBJ2-3|TRBV6-5
CASSAQGLIVNTQYF
TGTGCCAGCAGCGCACAGGGCCTAATTGTGAATACGCAGTATTTT
>NA|TRBD1|TRBJ2-7|TRBV24-1
CATSKRPRDSPYEQYF
TGTGCCACCAGTAAACGACCCCGGGACAGCCCATACGAGCAGTACTTC
>NA|NA|TRBJ2-7|TRBV6-6
CASSYSVGGGEQYF
TGTGCCAGCAGTTACTCGGTCGGGGGTGGCGAGCAGTACTTC
>NA|TRBD1|TRBJ2-7|TRBV10-1
CASSDLGQGSYEQYF
TGCGCCAGCAGTGATTTGGGACAGGGTTCCTACGAGCAGTACTTC
>NA|NA|TRBJ2-3|TRBV21-1
CASSKDGTSGRTDTQYF
TGTGCCAGCAGCAAAGATGGAACTAGCGGGAGAACAGATACGCAGTATTTT
>NA|TRBD1|TRBJ2-7|TRBV7-9
CASSLGQGFFYEQYF
TGTGCCAGCAGCTTGGGACAGGGATTTTTCTACGAGCAGTACTTC
>NA|NA|TRBJ1-1|TRBV9
CASSKQGGVNTEAFF
TGTGCCAGCAGCAAACAGGGCGGGGTGAACACTGAAGCTTTCTTT
>NA|NA|TRBJ2-2|TRBV7-9
CASSPRDTPNTGELFF
TGTGCCAGCAGCCCAAGGGACACCCCGAACACCGGGGAGCTGTTTTTT